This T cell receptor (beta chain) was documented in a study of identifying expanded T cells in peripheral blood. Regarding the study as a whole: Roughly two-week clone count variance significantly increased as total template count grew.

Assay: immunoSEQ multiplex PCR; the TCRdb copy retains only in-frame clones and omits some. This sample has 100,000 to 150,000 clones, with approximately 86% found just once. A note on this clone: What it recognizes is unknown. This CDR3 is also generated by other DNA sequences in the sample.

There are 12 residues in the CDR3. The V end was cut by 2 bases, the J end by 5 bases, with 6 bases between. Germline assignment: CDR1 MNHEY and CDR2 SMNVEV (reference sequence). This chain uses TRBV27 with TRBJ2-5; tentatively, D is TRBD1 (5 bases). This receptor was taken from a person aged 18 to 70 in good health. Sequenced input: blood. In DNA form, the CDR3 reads TGTGCCAGCAGTTTAGCAGGGGAGACCCAGTACTTC. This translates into CASSLAGETQYF.